A selection of T cell receptor beta chains follows, all from one sample in a study of blood T cell repertoires in COVID-19. The table came from immunoSEQ multiplex PCR; TCRdb's copy has only in-frame clones and leaves some out. The sample contains about 200,000 clones, roughly four fifths of which appear only once. Input material: PBMCs or T cells enriched from blood (not recorded which). The receptors derive from a man in his forties or fifties who had recovered from COVID-19. Each CDR3 is given with its conserved first and last residue. The D gene is left open where the match is weak. Some rows have no size entry. The others give once, few or many, or a class for an expanded clone.

j_gene,abundance,d_gene,v_gene,CDR3nt,CDR3aa
TRBJ2-7,.,TRBD1,TRBV28,TGTGCCAGCAGTCGCTTGGGACAGACCTCCTACGAGCAGTACTTC,CASSRLGQTSYEQYF
TRBJ1-1,.,TRBD1,TRBV18,TGTGCCAGCTCACCTACAGGGGACTTGAGAGCTTTCTTT,CASSPTGDLRAFF
TRBJ2-2,.,TRBD1,TRBV5-1,TGCGCCAGCAACAGGTGGGACAGGGCTGCCACCGGGGAGCTGTTTTTT,CASNRWDRAATGELFF
TRBJ2-7,once,TRBD1,TRBV7-6,TGTGCCAGCAGCTTAGTAGCGCAGGGGGCGGGGGAGCAGTACTTC,CASSLVAQGAGEQYF
TRBJ2-2,few,.,TRBV7-9,TGTGCCAGCAGCTCCCTGGGGGACTCTTACACCGGGGAGCTGTTTTTT,CASSSLGDSYTGELFF
TRBJ2-1,.,.,TRBV18,TGTGCCAGCTCAACCCGGACTGAATCACCGTTCTTC,CASSTRTESPFF
TRBJ2-7,.,TRBD2,TRBV6-5,TGTGCCAGCAGTTCGGGACTAGCGGGAGCGAGGTACGAGCAGTACTTC,CASSSGLAGARYEQYF
TRBJ2-5,.,TRBD2,TRBV5-5,TGTGCCAGCAGCCCTCTAGCGGGAGAAGAGACCCAGTACTTC,CASSPLAGEETQYF
TRBJ2-4,.,.,TRBV19,TGTGCCAGTAGTATAGATCCCAGGGCAGGGAACATTCAGTACTTC,CASSIDPRAGNIQYF
TRBJ2-7,few,TRBD2,TRBV14,TGTGCCAGCAGTCGTACCGGTTGGGCAGGAACGCGACTAGCGGAGTTTTACGAGCAGTACTTC,CASSRTGWAGTRLAEFYEQYF
TRBJ1-5,.,TRBD1,TRBV3-1/TRBV3-2,TGTGCCAGCAGCCCGGGGACAGGGGGGAGCAATCAGCCCCAGCATTTT,CASSPGTGGSNQPQHF
TRBJ1-3,.,TRBD1,TRBV7-2,TGTGCCAGCAGCTGGACAGGGTCTGGAAACACCATATATTTT,CASSWTGSGNTIYF
TRBJ1-6,.,.,TRBV4-1,TGCGCCAGCAGCCAAGATAGGCGGTCCATGACCTATAATTCACCCCTCCACTTT,CASSQDRRSMTYNSPLHF
TRBJ2-5,.,TRBD1,TRBV18,TGTGCCAGCTCACCCGGGACAGGGGTAGAGACCCAGTACTTC,CASSPGTGVETQYF
TRBJ2-3,.,TRBD2,TRBV9,TGTGCCAGCAGGGTTTCCACGGGGACTAGCGGGAGACAGCCCACAGATACGCAGTATTTT,CASRVSTGTSGRQPTDTQYF
TRBJ1-2,.,TRBD1,TRBV6-5,TGTGCCACTTTCGGGACAGTTTATGGCTACACCTTC,CATFGTVYGYTF
TRBJ2-2,.,.,TRBV18,TGTGCCAGCTCACCTTCTCAATCAGGTCTAGGGGAGCTGTTTTTT,CASSPSQSGLGELFF
TRBJ1-1,.,.,TRBV18,TGTGCCAGCTCGCAGTCGAAGGGGAATGAAGCTTTCTTT,CASSQSKGNEAFF
TRBJ1-3,.,.,TRBV29-1,TGCAGCGTGGAAGGGCACTCTGGAAACACCATATATTTT,CSVEGHSGNTIYF
TRBJ2-1,few,TRBD2,TRBV9,TGTGCCAGCAGCATCCAGGGACTAGCGACTTACAATGAGCAGTTCTTC,CASSIQGLATYNEQFF
TRBJ1-1,.,TRBD1,TRBV7-9,TGTGCCAGCAGGTTAGGTCTGGGACAGGGGGGTTTATCGGCTGAAGCTTTCTTT,CASRLGLGQGGLSAEAFF
TRBJ2-2,.,.,TRBV9,TGTGCCAGCAGCGTCGGGAACACCGGGGAGCTGTTTTTT,CASSVGNTGELFF
TRBJ2-7,.,TRBD2,TRBV6-5,TGTGCCAGCGGTCGGGAGGCGGGACGCTACGAGCAGTACTTC,CASGREAGRYEQYF
TRBJ2-7,.,.,TRBV4-3,TGCGCCAGCAGCCAAGATAGTGGTGAGTCCGCCGAGCAGTACTTC,CASSQDSGESAEQYF
TRBJ1-3,.,TRBD1,TRBV6-5,TGTGCCAGCAGTTTTGACAGGGCACAAGAAAACACCATATATTTT,CASSFDRAQENTIYF
TRBJ1-5,few,.,TRBV5-5,TGTGCCAGCAGCTTGGAGGGGGGGAATCAGCCCCAGCATTTT,CASSLEGGNQPQHF
TRBJ2-7,few,TRBD1,TRBV4-1,TGCGCCAGCAGCCAAGAGGCAGGGGGCGAGCAGTACTTC,CASSQEAGGEQYF
TRBJ2-3,.,.,TRBV5-1,TGCGCCAGCAGCTTAGGGGGAGAGGATACGCAGTATTTT,CASSLGGEDTQYF
TRBJ1-2,.,TRBD1,TRBV12-3/TRBV12-4,TGTGCCAGCAGCCTTGGACAGGGGGTTGGCTACACCTTC,CASSLGQGVGYTF
TRBJ1-5,.,.,TRBV7-9,TGTGCCAGCAGCCCACAGGGTCATCAGCCCCAGCATTTT,CASSPQGHQPQHF
TRBJ2-5,once,TRBD1,TRBV5-1,TGCGCCAGCAGCTTACAGGACAGGGGTAGGGAGACCCAGTACTTC,CASSLQDRGRETQYF
TRBJ1-2,.,.,TRBV3-1/TRBV3-2,TGTGCCAGCAGCCAAGAAGGACACTACTATGGCTACACCTTC,CASSQEGHYYGYTF
TRBJ2-1,.,TRBD1,TRBV29-1,TGCAGCGCCTCATCGGGACAGGGGGCATCTAATGAGCAGTTCTTC,CSASSGQGASNEQFF
TRBJ2-1,.,TRBD2,TRBV7-8,TGTGCCAGCAGCTCCTTGGCGGGAGGACCGAACAATGAGCAGTTCTTC,CASSSLAGGPNNEQFF
TRBJ1-6,.,TRBD1,TRBV2,TGTGCCAGCAGTAAACAATTTTCGGGACAGGGGACTTCACCCCTCCACTTT,CASSKQFSGQGTSPLHF
TRBJ1-3,.,.,TRBV28,TGTGCCAGCAGTTCGGAGGGCAGCTCCTGGGGAAACACCATATATTTT,CASSSEGSSWGNTIYF
TRBJ1-1,.,TRBD1,TRBV7-2,TGTGCCAGCAGTACCGGGGGGGGGACAGCTCAGAACACTGAAGCTTTCTTT,CASSTGGGTAQNTEAFF
TRBJ2-3,once,.,TRBV6-6,TGTGCCAGCAGTCCGTGGGCCGGAAGCTTCACAGATACGCAGTATTTT,CASSPWAGSFTDTQYF
TRBJ2-7,.,.,TRBV7-2,TGTGCCAGCAGCTTAGCCGCAGGGCCCGGCTACGAGCAGTACTTC,CASSLAAGPGYEQYF
TRBJ2-7,.,.,TRBV27,TGTGCCAGCAGTCTTACGGGGATGGAGCAGTACTTC,CASSLTGMEQYF
TRBJ1-1,once,TRBD1,TRBV6-2/TRBV6-3,TGTGCCAGCAGCCTAAGACAGGGGAACACTGAAGCTTTCTTT,CASSLRQGNTEAFF
TRBJ2-5,once,TRBD2,TRBV11-2,TGTGCCAGCAGCCGAGGACTAGCGGCGGGGGAGACCCAGTACTTC,CASSRGLAAGETQYF